This T cell receptor (beta chain) came from a study of blood T cell repertoires in COVID-19. Turning to the study itself: Samples taken during acute and convalescent COVID-19 were collected in the United States, Italy and Spain. Sources were T cells, B-cell-depleted T cells, or PBMCs; the material itself was cDNA or gDNA.

This CDR3 is built from 15 residues. With V trimmed by 11 bases and J by 3 bases, 10 bases remained unmatched. CDR1 is MGHDK and CDR2 is SYGVNS in the germline V gene. Original processing methods: Reference gene primer amplification gave estimated nucleated cell counts. This table comes from immunoSEQ multiplex PCR, and its TCRdb copy is limited to in-frame clones, with some not included. The V and J calls and the clone size are those of that table, but D and trimming were determined from the DNA. This sample has approximately 210,000 clones; 86% occur once, and the top ten carry more than 0.7%. This clone has a single count.

The sequence was obtained from a woman aged 65 to 85 with acute or convalescent COVID-19. The sequenced sample consisted of peripheral blood. This chain connects TRBV25-1 to TRBJ1-3; 10 bases are shared with TRBD1. The CDR3 reads CAADTGTGVGNTIYF. In DNA form, the CDR3 reads TGTGCCGCAGACACCGGGACAGGGGTTGGAAACACCATATATTTT. The entire variable domain, with the rest obtained from reference TRBV25-1 and TRBJ1-3, is as follows: EADIYQTPRYLVIGTGKKITLECSQTMGHDKMYWYQQDPGMELHLIHYSYGVNSTEKGDLSSESTVSRIRTEHFPLTLESARPSHTSQYLCAADTGTGVGNTIYFGEGSWLTVV.